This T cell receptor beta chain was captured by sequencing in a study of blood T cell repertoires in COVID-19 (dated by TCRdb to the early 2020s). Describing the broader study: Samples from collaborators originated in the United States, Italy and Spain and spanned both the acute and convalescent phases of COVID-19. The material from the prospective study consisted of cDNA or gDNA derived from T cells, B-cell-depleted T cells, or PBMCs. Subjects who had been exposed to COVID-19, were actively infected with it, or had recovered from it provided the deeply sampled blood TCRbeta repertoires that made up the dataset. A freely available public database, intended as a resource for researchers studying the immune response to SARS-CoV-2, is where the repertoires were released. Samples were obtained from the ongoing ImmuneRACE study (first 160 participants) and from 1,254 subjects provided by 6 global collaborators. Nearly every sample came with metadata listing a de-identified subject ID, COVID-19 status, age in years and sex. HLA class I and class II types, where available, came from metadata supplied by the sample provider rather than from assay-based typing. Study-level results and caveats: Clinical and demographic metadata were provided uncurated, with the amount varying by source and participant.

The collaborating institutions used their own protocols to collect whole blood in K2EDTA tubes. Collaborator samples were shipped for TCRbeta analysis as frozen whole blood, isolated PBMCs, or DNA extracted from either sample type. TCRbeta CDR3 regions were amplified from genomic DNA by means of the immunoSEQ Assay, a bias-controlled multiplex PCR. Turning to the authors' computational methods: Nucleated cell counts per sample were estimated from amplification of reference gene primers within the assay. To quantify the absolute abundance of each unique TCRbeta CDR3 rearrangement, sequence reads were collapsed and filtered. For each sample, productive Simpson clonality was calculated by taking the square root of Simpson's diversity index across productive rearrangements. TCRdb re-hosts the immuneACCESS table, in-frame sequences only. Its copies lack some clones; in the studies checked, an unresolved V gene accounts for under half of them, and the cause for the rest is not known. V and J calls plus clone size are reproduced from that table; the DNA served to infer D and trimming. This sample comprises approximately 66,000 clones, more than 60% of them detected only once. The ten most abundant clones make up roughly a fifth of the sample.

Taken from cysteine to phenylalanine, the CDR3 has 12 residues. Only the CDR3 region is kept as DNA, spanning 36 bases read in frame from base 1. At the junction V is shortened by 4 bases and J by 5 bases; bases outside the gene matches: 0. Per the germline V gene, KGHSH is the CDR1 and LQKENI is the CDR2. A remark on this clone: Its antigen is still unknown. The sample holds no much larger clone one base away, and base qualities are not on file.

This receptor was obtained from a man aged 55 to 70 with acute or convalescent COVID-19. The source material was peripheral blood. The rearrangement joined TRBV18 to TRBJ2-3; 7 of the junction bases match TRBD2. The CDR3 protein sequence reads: CASSRGGDTQYF. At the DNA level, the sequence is TGTGCCAGCTCACGGGGGGGAGATACGCAGTATTTT.